This TCR beta chain appears in the sequencing data of a study of response to subunit inactivated influenza vaccine. The CDR3 length is 15 residues. CDR1 and CDR2 (germline): SGHNT, YYREEE (reference sequence). Trimming removed 7 bases from V and 3 bases from J, with 19 bases in between. TCRdb re-derived calls from the RT-PCR reads in MiXCR, one entry per CDR3 protein. The data hold over 300,000 distinct CDR3 sequences, with 21% observed a single time. The V and J genes are TRBV5-4 and TRBJ1-1; D ambiguous. Sequences were derived from PBMCs from blood, sampled less than 22 months after vaccination. The receptor was derived from a man in his fifties or sixties who received an inactivated influenza vaccine. The CDR3 bases are TGTGCCAGCCGGGCCGGTCGGGCCAACGACACTGAAGCTTTCTTT. Translated: CASRAGRANDTEAFF.